In this sample, the clone carrying this T cell receptor beta chain turned up a few times. The germline CDR1 and CDR2 sequences are LNHNV and YYDKDF (reference sequence). The CDR3 runs 17 residues. J gave up 13 bases and V 3 bases, and 20 bases lay outside the gene matches. Though nominally healthy at sampling, donors likely had unrecorded immune exposures. The sample belongs to a study of cytomegalovirus exposure and HLA in healthy donors. 13 Jbeta primers and 60 Vbeta primers were used for the PCR. TCRdb's table, derived via immunoSEQ multiplex PCR, lists solely in-frame clones and lacks some. The sample holds about 87,000 clones, under 9% seen once.

Sequencing input: PBMCs. V gene TRBV15 combines with J gene TRBJ2-1, with TRBD2 matching over 8 bases. The TCR sequence derives from a man between 45 and 60 years old in good health and CMV-seronegative. The CDR3 DNA is TGTGCCACCAGCAGCCTAGAGAGCGGGACTAGAACAATGAAACAGTTCTTC. Translated, it gives CATSSLESGTRTMKQFF.